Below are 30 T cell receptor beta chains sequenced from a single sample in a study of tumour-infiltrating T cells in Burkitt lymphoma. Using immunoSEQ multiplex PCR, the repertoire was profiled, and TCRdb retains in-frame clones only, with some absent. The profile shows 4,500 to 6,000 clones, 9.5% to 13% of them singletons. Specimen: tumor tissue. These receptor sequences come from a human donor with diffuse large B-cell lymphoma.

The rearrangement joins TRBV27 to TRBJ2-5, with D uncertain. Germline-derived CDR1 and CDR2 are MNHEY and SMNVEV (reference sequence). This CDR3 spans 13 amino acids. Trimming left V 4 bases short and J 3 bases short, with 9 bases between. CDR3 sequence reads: CASSSYNEETQYF. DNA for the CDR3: TGTGCCAGCAGTTCCTATAATGAAGAGACCCAGTACTTC.

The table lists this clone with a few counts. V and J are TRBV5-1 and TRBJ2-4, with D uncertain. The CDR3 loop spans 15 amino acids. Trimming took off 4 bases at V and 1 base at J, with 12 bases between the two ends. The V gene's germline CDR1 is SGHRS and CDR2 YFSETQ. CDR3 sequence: CASSPDPSAKNIQYF. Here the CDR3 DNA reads TGCGCCAGCAGCCCGGACCCGAGTGCCAAAAACATTCAGTACTTC.

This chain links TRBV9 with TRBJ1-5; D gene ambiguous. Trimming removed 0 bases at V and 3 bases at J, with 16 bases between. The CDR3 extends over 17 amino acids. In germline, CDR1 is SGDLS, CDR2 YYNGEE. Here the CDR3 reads CASSVDSVISVNQPQHF. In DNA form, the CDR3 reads TGTGCCAGCAGCGTAGATTCAGTTATATCGGTCAATCAGCCCCAGCATTTT.

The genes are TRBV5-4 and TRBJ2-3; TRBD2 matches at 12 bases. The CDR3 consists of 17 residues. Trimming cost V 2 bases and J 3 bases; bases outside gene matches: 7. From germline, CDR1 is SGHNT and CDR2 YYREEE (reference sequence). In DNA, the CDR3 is TGTGCCAGCAGCTTACGGCTAGCGGGGGGGCCGACAGATACGCAGTATTTT. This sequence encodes CASSLRLAGGPTDTQYF.

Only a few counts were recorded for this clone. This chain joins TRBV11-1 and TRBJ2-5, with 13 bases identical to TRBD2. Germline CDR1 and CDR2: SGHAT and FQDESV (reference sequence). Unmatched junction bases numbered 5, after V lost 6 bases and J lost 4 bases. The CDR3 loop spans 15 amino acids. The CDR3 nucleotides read TGTGCCAGCAGTCGCGGACTAGCGGGGGTAGAGACCCAGTACTTC. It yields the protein CASSRGLAGVETQYF.

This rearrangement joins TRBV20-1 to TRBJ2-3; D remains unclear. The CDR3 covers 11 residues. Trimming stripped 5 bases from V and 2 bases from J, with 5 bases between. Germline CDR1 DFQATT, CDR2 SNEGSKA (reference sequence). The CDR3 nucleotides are TGCAGTGCTCTCTTCACAGATACGCAGTATTTT. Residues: CSALFTDTQYF.

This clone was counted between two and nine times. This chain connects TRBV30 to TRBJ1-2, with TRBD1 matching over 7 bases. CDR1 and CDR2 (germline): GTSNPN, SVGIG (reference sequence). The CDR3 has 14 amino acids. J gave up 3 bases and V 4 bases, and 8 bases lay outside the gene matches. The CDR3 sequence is CAWTDPRGHYGYTF. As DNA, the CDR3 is TGTGCCTGGACCGACCCGAGGGGGCACTATGGCTACACCTTC.

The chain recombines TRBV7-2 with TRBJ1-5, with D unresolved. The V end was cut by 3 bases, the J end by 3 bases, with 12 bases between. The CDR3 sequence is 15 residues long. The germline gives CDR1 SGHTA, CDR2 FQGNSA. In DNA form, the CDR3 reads TGTGCCAGCAGCTTGGCAGGCCATTACAATCAGCCCCAGCATTTT. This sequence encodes CASSLAGHYNQPQHF. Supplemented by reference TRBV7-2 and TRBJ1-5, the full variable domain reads GAGVSQSPSNKVTEKGKDVELRCDPISGHTALYWYRQSLGQGLEFLIYFQGNSAPDKSGLPSDRFSAERTGGSVSTLTIQRTQQEDSAVYLCASSLAGHYNQPQHFGDGTRLSIL.

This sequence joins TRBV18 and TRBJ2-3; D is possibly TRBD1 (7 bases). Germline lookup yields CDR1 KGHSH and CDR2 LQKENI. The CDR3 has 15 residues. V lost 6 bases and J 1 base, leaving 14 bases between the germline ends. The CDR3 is CASSPGGLGTDTQYF. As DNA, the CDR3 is TGTGCCAGCTCCCCAGGGGGACTGGGCACAGATACGCAGTATTTT.

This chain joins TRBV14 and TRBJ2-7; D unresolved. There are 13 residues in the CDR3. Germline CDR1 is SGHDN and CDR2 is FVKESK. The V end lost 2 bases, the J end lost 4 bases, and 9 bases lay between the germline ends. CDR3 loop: CASSQSSGYEQYF. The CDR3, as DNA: TGTGCCAGCAGCCAAAGTTCGGGTTACGAGCAGTACTTC.

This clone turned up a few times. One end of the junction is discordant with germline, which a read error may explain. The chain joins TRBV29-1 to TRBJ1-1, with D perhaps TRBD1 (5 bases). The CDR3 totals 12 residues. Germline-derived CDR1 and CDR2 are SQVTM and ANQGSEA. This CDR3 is CSVRDGNTEAFF. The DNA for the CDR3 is TGTAGCGTCCGGGACGGGAACACTGAAGCTTTCTTT.

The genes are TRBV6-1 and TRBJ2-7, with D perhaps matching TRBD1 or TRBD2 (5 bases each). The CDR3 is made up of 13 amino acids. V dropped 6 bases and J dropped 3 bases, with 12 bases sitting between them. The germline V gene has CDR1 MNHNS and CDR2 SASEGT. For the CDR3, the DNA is TGTGCCAGCAGAGGGCAGGGAGACTACGAGCAGTACTTC. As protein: CASRGQGDYEQYF.

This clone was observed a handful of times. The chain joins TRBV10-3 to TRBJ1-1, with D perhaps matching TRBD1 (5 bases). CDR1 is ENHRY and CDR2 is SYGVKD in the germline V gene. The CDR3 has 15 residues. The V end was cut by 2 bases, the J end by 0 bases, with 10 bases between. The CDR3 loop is CAISERQGLNTEAFF. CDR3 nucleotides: TGTGCCATCAGTGAGCGGCAGGGATTGAACACTGAAGCTTTCTTT.

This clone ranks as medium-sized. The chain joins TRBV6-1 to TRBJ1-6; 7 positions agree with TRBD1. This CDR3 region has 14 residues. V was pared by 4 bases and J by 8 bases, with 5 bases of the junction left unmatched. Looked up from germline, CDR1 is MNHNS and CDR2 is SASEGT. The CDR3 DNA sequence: TGTGCCAGCAGTGGACAGGGTGTGCATTCACCCCTCCACTTT. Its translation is CASSGQGVHSPLHF.

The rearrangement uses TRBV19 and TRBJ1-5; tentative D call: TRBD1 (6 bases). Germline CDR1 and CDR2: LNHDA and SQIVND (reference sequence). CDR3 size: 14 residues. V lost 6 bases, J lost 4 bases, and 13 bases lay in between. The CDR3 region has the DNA TGTGCCAGTAGCCAACAGGGATTGAATCAGCCCCAGCATTTT. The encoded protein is CASSQQGLNQPQHF. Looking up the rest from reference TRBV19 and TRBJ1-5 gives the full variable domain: DGGITQSPKYLFRKEGQNVTLSCEQNLNHDAMYWYRQDPGQGLRLIYYSQIVNDFQKGDIAEGYSVSREKKESFPLTVTSAQKNPTAFYLCASSQQGLNQPQHFGDGTRLSIL.

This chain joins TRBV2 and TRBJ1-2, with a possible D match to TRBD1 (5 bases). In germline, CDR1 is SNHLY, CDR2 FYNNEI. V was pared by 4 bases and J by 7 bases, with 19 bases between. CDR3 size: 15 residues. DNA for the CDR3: TGTGCCAGCAGTGCGACCCTGGGGGGGGAATCTGGCTACACCTTC. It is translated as CASSATLGGESGYTF.

CDR3 DNA sequence: TGTGCCATCAGTGAGTCCGGGACAGGTTTTGGCGAGCAGTACTTC. Translation: CAISESGTGFGEQYF. V is TRBV10-3 and J is TRBJ2-7; 8 nucleotides match TRBD1. Germline CDR1 is ENHRY and CDR2 is SYGVKD. Trimming took 0 bases from V and 6 from J; bases not matched to a gene: 7. The CDR3 loop spans 15 amino acids.

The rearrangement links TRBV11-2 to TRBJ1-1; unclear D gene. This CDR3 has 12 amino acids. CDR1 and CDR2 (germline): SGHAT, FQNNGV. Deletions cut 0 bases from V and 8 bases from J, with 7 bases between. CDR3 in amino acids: CASSLEGLEAFF. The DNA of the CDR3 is TGTGCCAGCAGCTTAGAGGGCCTAGAAGCTTTCTTT.

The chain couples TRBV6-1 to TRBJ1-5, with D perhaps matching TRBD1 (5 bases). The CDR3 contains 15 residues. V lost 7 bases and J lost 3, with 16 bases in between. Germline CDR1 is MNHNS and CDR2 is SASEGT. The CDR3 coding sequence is TGTGCCAGCACCCGCCCCGACAGTGACAATCAGCCCCAGCATTTT. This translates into CASTRPDSDNQPQHF.

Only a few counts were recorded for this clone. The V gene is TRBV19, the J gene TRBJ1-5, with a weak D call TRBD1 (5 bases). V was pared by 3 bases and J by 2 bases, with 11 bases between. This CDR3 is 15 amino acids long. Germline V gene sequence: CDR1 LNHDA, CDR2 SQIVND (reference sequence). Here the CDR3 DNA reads TGTGCCAGTAGTATTTGGGGGTTTGGCAATCAGCCCCAGCATTTT. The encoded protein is CASSIWGFGNQPQHF.

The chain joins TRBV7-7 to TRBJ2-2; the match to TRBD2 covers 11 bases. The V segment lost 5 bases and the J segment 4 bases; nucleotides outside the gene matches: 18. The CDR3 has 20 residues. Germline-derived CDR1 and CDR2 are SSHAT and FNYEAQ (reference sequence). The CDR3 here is CASSPGGSGGAGIVTGELFF. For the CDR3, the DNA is TGTGCCAGCAGCCCCGGGGGTAGCGGGGGGGCCGGAATCGTCACCGGGGAGCTGTTTTTT.

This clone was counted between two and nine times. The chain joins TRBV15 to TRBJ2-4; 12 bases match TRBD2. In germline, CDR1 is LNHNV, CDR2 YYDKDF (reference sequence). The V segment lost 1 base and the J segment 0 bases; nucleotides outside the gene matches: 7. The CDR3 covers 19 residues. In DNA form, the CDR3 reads TGTGCCACCAGCAGAGTTATACTAGCGGGGGGTGAAGCCAAAAACATTCAGTACTTC. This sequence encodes CATSRVILAGGEAKNIQYF. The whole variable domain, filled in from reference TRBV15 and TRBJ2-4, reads DAMVIQNPRYQVTQFGKPVTLSCSQTLNHNVMYWYQQKSSQAPKLLFHYYDKDFNNEADTPDNFQSRRPNTSFCFLDIRSPGLGDTAMYLCATSRVILAGGEAKNIQYFGAGTRLSVL.

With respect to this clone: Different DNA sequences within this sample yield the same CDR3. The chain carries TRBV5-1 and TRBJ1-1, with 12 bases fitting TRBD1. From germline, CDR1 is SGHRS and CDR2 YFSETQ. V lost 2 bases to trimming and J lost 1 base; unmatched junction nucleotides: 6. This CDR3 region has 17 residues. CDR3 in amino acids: CASSFGTGGAKNTEAFF. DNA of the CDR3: TGCGCCAGCAGCTTTGGGACAGGGGGCGCGAAGAACACTGAAGCTTTCTTT.

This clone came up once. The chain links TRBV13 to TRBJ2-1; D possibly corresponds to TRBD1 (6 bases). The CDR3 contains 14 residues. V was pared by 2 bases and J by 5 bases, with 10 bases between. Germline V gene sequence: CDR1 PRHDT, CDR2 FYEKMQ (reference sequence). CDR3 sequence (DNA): TGTGCCAGCAGCTTAAGGGGGAAACACAATGAGCAGTTCTTC. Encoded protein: CASSLRGKHNEQFF.

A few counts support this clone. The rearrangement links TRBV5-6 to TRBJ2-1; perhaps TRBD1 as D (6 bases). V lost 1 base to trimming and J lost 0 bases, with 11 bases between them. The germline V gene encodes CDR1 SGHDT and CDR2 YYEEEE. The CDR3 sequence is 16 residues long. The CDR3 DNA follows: TGTGCCAGCAGCTTGTGGGGACAAAGCTCCTACAATGAGCAGTTCTTC. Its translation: CASSLWGQSSYNEQFF.

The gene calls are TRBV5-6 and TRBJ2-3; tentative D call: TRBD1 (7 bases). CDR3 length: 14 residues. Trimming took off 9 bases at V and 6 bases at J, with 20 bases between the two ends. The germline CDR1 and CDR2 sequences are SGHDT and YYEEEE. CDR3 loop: CATRGAGDWDTQYF. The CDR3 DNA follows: TGTGCCACCAGGGGGGCAGGGGACTGGGATACGCAGTATTTT.

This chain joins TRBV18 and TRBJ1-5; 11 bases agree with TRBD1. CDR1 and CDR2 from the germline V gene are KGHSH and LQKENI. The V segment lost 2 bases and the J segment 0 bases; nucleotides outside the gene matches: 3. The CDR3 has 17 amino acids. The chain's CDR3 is CASSPGTGGYSNQPQHF. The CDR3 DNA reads TGTGCCAGCTCACCAGGGACAGGGGGTTATAGCAATCAGCCCCAGCATTTT.

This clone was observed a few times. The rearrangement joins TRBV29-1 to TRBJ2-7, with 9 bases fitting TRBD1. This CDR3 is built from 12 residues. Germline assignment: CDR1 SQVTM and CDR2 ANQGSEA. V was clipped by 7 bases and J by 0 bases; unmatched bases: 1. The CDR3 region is CSAGQGSYEQYF. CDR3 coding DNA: TGCAGCGCGGGACAGGGCTCCTACGAGCAGTACTTC.

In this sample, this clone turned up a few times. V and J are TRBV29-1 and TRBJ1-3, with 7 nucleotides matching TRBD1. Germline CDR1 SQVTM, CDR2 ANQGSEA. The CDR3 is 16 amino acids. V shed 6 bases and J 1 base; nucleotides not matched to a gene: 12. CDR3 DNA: TGCAGCGTGATTACCGGCGCAGGGGGATCTGGAAACACCATATATTTT. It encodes CSVITGAGGSGNTIYF.

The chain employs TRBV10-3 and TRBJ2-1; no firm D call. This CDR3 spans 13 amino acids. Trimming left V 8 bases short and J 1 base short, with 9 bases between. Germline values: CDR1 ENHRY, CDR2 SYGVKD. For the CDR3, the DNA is TGTGCCATCGGAGTTAGTTCCTACAATGAGCAGTTCTTC. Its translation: CAIGVSSYNEQFF.